This entry is about one TCR beta chain. Its antigen is undetermined. Germline lookup yields CDR1 SQVTM and CDR2 ANQGSEA. The V segment lost 6 bases and the J segment 6 bases; nucleotides outside the gene matches: 4. The CDR3 runs 14 residues. The data derive from a study of OX40 agonist ivuxolimab in advanced cancers. Study overall: At 0.01 to 10 mg/kg, ivuxolimab was administered intravenously to patients every 2 weeks. Of mixed ages from about 23 to 85 and averaging roughly 66 years, the group was around 78% male.

Patients had blood sampled at baseline and again on cycle 4 day 1 and cycle 7 day 1. Repertoires were generated with immunoSEQ multiplex PCR, while TCRdb's copy carries only in-frame clones and drops some. The top ten clones hold 0.92% of a sample with tens of thousands of clones, roughly nine tenths of them seen once. Study-level points and caveats: Expanded clones were, on average, more numerous in CD8+ T cells than in CD4+.

The sequence was collected from an adult with an advanced solid tumor such as melanoma, head and neck, liver or kidney cancer. The sample consisted of CD4+ or CD8+ T cells sorted from blood, taken in a trial of the OX40 agonist ivuxolimab. J is TRBJ2-2 and V is TRBV29-1, with 13 bases matching TRBD2. The CDR3 spells CSVTSGGASGELFF. CDR3 bases: TGCAGCGTAACTAGCGGGGGGGCCTCCGGGGAGCTGTTTTTT.